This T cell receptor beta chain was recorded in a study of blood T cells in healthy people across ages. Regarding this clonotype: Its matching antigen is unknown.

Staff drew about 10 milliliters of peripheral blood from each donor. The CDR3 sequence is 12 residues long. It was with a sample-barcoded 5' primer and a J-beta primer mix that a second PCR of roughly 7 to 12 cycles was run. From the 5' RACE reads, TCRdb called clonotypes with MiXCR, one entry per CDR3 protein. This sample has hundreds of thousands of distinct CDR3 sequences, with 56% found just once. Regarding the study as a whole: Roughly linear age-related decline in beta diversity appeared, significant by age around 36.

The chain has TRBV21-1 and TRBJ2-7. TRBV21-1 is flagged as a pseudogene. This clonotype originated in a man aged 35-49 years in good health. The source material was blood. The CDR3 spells CASSGLYYEQYF. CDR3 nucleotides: TGTGCCAGCAGCGGGCTTTACTACGAGCAGTACTTC.